This TCR beta chain was recorded in a study of human T cells and chemical hapten exposure. Study background: Small differences in pooled library volume mainly drove the variation in TCR yields per sample.

Unique molecular identifiers were linked by the library to individual cDNA molecules. As processed by the authors: Between about 20,000 and 690,600 TCRs appeared in each sample, and the median stood at around 92,000. TCRdb reprocessed the RACE reads with MiXCR, giving one entry per CDR3 protein. TCRdb assigned the V and J calls; the authors' analysis was not used. The table has about 360,000 distinct CDR3 sequences, around 6.9% seen once. Time point defined: patch test 1, 2 weeks after DPC sensitization. Sample treatment: therapeutic diphenylcyclopropenone sensitization with weekly scalp DPC. This CDR3 is 10 amino acids long. The germline CDR1 and CDR2 sequences are DFQATT and SNEGSKA (reference sequence). Trimming pared 3 bases from V and 10 bases from J, leaving 9 bases between.

The source of this sequence is a woman under 30 with alopecia areata. Some clones in this sample may be carry-over from other donors' samples. This chain uses TRBV20-1 with TRBJ1-1; TRBD1 is a possible D gene (5 bases). Sequencing was performed on whole blood, taken in connection with sensitization to the hapten diphenylcyclopropenone (DPC). The CDR3: CSASLGGAFF. In DNA form, the CDR3 reads TGCAGTGCTAGTTTGGGGGGAGCTTTCTTT.